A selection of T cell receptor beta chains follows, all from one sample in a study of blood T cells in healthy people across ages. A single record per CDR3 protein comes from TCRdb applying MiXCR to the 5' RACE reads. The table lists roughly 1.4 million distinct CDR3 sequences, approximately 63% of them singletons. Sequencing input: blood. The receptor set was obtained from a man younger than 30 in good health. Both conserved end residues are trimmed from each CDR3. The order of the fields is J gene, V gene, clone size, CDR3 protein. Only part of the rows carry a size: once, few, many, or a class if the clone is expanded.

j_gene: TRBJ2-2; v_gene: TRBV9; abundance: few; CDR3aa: ASSARQGHTGELF
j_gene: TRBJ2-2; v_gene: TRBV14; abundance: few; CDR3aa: ASSWTGSTGELF
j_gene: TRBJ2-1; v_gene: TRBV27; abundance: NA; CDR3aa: ASSLRQGVYNEQF
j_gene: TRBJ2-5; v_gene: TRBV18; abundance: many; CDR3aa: ASSPGGETQY
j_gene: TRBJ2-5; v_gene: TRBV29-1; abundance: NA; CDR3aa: SVTQQETQY
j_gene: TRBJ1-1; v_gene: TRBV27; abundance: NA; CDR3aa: ASSLGARINTEAF
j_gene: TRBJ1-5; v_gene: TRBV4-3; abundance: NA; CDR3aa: ASSPSMDSSNQPQH
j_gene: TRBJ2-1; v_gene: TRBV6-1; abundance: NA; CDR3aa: ASSELWYNEQF
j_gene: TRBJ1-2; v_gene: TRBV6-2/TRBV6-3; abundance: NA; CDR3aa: ASSWDGDGYT
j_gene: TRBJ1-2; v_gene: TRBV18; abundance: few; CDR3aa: ASSSGPGASLYGYT
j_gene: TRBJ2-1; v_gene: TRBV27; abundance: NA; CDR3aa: ASSLGETYNEQF
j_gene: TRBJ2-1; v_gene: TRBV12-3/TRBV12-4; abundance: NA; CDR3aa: ASSLARAYNEQF
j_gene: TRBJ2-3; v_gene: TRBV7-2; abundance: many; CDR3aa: ASSPRLAGSTDTQY
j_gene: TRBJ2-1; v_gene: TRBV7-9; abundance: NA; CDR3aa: ASSLVMTSGMVRQF
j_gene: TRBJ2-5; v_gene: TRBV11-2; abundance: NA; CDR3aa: ASSLIQGSPY
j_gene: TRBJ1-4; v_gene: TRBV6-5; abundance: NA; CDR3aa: ASKERGGANEKLF
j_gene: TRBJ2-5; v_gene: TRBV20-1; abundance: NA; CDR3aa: SARDWIAGGLYQETQY
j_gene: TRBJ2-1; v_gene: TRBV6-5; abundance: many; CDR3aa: ASSYSSGSSYNEQF
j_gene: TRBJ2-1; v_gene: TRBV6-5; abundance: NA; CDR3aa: ASSYSTVDGEVQF
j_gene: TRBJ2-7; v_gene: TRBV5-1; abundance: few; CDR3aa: ASSLALTFITSYEQY
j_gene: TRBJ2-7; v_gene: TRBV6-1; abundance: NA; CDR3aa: AGWGQAFSYEQY
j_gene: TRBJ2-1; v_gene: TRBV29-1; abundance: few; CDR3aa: SVEMSAGRHNEQF
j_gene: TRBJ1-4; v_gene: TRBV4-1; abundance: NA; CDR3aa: ASSVGSRQLNEKLF
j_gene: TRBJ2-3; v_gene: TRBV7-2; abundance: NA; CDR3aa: AGSLSTDTQY
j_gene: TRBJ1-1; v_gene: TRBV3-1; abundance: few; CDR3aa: ASRDRYTEAF
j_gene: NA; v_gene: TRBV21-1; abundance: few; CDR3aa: ASSIDRGQETQY
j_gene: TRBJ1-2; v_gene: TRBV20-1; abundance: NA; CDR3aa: SASGREGYT
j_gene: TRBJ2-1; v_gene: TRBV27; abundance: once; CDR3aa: ASSLSGQGEQF
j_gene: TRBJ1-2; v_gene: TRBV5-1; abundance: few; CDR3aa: ASSLDRGGGYT